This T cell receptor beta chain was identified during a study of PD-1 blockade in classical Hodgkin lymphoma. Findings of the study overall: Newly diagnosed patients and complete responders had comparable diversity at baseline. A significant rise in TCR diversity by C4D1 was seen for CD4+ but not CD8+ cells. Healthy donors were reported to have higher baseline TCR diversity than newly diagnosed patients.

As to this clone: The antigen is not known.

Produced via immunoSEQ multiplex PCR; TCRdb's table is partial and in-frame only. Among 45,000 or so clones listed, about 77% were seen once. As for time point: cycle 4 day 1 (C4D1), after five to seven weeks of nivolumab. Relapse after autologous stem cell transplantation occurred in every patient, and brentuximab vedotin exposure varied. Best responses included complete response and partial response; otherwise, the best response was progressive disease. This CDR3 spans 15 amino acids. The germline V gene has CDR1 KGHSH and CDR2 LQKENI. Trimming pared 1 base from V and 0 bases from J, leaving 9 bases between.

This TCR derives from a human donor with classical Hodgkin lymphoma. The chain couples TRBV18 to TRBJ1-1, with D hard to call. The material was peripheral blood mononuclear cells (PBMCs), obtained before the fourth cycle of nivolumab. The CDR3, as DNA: TGTGCCAGCTCACCACAGGGAACCCTGAACACTGAAGCTTTCTTT. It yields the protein CASSPQGTLNTEAFF. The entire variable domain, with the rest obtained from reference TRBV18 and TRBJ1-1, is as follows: NAGVMQNPRHLVRRRGQEARLRCSPMKGHSHVYWYRQLPEEGLKFMVYLQKENIIDESGMPKERFSAEFPKEGPSILRIQQVVRGDSAAYFCASSPQGTLNTEAFFGQGTRLTVV.